The present TCR beta chain was sequenced within a study of cytomegalovirus exposure and HLA in healthy donors. This table comes from immunoSEQ multiplex PCR, and its TCRdb copy is limited to in-frame clones, with some not included. The sample includes hundreds of thousands of clones, over 75% seen only once; the top ten take about 0.99%. The CDR3 extends over 15 amino acids. The V end lost 4 bases, the J end lost 8 bases, and 21 bases lay between the germline ends. In germline, CDR1 is SGHRS, CDR2 YFSETQ. The TCR was taken from a woman in her late teens or twenties in good health and CMV-seronegative. This chain joins TRBV5-1 and TRBJ1-2; a weak D match, TRBD1 (6 bases). The material sequenced was PBMCs. Written as DNA, the CDR3 is TGCGCCAGCAGCGGGGTATCAGGGGCAGGTCGAGGCTACACCTTC. It is translated as CASSGVSGAGRGYTF.